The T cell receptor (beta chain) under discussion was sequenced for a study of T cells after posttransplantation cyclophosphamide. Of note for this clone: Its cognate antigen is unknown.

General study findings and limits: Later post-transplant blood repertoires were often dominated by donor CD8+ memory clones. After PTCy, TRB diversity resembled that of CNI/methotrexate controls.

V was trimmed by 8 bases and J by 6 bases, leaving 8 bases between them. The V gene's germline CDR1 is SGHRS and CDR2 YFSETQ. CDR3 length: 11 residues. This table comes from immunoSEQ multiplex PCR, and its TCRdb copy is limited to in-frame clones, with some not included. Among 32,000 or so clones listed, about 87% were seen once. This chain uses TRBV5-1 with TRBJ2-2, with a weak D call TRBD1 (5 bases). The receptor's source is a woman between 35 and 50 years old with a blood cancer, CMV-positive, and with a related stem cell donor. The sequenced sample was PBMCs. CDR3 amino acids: CASLGAGELFF. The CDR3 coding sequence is TGCGCCAGTCTAGGGGCCGGGGAGCTGTTTTTT.